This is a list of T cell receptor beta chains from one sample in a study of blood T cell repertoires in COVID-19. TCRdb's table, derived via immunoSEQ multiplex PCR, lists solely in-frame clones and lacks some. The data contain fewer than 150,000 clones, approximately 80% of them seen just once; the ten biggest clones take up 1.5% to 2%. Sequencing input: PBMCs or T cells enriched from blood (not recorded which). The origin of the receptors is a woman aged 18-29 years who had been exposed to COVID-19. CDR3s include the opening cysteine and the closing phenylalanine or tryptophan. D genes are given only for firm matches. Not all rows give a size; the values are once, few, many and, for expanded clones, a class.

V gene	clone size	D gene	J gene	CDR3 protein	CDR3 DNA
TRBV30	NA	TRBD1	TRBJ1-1	CAWSVLRGPVEAFF	TGTGCCTGGAGTGTACTCAGGGGGCCTGTGGAAGCTTTCTTT
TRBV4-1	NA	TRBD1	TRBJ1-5	CASSRGWTGNNQPQHF	TGCGCCAGCAGCAGGGGGTGGACAGGGAACAATCAGCCCCAGCATTTT
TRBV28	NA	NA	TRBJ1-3	CASSLNLGNTIYF	TGTGCCAGCAGTTTAAATCTGGGAAACACCATATATTTT
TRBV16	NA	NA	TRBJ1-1	CASSHLDRNTEAFF	TGTGCCAGCAGCCACCTTGACAGGAACACTGAAGCTTTCTTT
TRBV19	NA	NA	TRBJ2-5	CASTQRYWEETQYF	TGTGCCAGTACCCAGCGGTATTGGGAAGAGACCCAGTACTTC
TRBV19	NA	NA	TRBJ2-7	CASSATGREWEQYF	TGTGCCAGTAGTGCGACAGGTCGAGAGTGGGAGCAGTACTTC
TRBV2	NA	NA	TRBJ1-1	CASSEESGQVGTEAFF	TGTGCCAGCAGTGAAGAAAGTGGACAAGTCGGCACTGAAGCTTTCTTT
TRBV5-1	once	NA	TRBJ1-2	CASTLTGGIYGYTF	TGCGCCAGCACCCTGACGGGTGGTATCTATGGCTACACCTTC
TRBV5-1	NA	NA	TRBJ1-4	CASSFRTADYEKLFF	TGCGCCAGCAGCTTTCGGACAGCAGATTATGAAAAACTGTTTTTT
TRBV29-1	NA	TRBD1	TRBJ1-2	CSVATGGFTF	TGCAGCGTTGCGACAGGGGGATTCACCTTC
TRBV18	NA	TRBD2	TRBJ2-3	CASSPLGTSGKGSTDTQYF	TGTGCCAGCTCACCACTCGGGACTAGCGGGAAGGGATCCACAGATACGCAGTATTTT
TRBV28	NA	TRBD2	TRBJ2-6	CASFQLGGRTDPSGANVLTF	TGTGCCAGCTTCCAGTTAGGCGGGAGGACTGACCCCTCTGGGGCCAACGTCCTGACTTTC
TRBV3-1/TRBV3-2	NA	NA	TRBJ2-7	CASSRAGSHEQYF	TGTGCCAGCAGCCGGGCTGGGAGTCACGAGCAGTACTTC
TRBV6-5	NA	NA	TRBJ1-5	CASIHDSPNQPQHF	TGTGCCAGCATCCATGACAGCCCCAATCAGCCCCAGCATTTT
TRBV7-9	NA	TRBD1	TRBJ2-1	CASSLTGTGIDEQFF	TGTGCCAGCAGCCTCACCGGGACAGGGATCGATGAGCAGTTCTTC
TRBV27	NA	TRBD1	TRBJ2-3	CASRRQGADTQYF	TGTGCCAGCAGACGACAGGGTGCAGATACGCAGTATTTT
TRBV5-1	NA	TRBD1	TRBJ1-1	CASSPWTGEAEAFF	TGCGCCAGCAGCCCCTGGACAGGAGAGGCTGAAGCTTTCTTT
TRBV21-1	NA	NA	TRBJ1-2	CASSPREGTRDINYGYTF	TGTGCCAGCAGCCCAAGGGAGGGGACACGGGACATTAACTATGGCTACACCTTC
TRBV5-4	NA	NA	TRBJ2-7	CASSLTGFDEQYF	TGTGCCAGCAGCTTGACGGGTTTCGACGAGCAGTACTTC
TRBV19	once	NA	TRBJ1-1	CATNTANTEAFF	TGTGCCACGAATACAGCCAACACTGAAGCTTTCTTT
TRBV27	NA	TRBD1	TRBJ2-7	CASTRAGTGSYEQYF	TGTGCCAGCACCCGGGCGGGGACAGGTTCCTACGAGCAGTACTTC
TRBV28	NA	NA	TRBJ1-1	CASSSQNTEAFF	TGTGCCAGCAGTTCACAGAACACTGAAGCTTTCTTT
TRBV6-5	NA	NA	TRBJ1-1	CASSYSDTPNTEAFF	TGTGCCAGCAGTTACTCGGACACTCCGAACACTGAAGCTTTCTTT
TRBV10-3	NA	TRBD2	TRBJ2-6	CAISARTSSGANVLTF	TGTGCCATCAGTGCGAGGACTAGCTCTGGGGCCAACGTCCTGACTTTC
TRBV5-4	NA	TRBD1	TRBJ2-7	CASSFGQAYEQYF	TGTGCCAGCAGCTTCGGACAGGCCTACGAGCAGTACTTC
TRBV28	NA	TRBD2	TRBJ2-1	CASAGLAGNEQFF	TGTGCCAGCGCTGGACTAGCGGGCAATGAGCAGTTCTTC
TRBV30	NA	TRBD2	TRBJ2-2	CAWSVRGGSGELFF	TGTGCCTGGAGTGTACGGGGGGGCTCCGGGGAGCTGTTTTTT
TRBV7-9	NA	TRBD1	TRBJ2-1	CASSFSANRDSYNEQFF	TGTGCCAGCAGCTTTAGCGCCAATCGGGACAGCTACAATGAGCAGTTCTTC
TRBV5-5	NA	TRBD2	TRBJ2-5	CASSLGAGEGMETQYF	TGTGCCAGCAGCTTGGGGGCGGGAGAGGGGATGGAGACCCAGTACTTC
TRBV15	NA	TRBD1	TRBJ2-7	CATSRDGGGTGLYEQYF	TGTGCCACCAGCAGAGATGGAGGAGGGACAGGTCTCTACGAGCAGTACTTC
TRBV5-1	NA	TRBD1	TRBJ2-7	CASSLVTGNEQYF	TGCGCCAGCAGCTTAGTGACAGGGAACGAGCAGTACTTC
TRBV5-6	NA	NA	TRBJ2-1	CASSLRPGRSYNEQFF	TGTGCCAGCAGCTTGAGGCCAGGTCGGTCCTACAATGAGCAGTTCTTC
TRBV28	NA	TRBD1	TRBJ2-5	CASSFSGTGQETQYF	TGTGCCAGCAGTTTCTCCGGGACAGGACAAGAGACCCAGTACTTC
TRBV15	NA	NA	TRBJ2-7	CATSRLPGIYEQYF	TGTGCCACCAGCAGACTACCCGGGATCTACGAGCAGTACTTC
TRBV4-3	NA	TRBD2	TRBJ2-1	CASSQDRGGAVDEQFF	TGCGCCAGCAGCCAAGATCGGGGGGGCGCGGTGGATGAGCAGTTCTTC
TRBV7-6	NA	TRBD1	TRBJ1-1	CASSRDTGTVNTEAFF	TGTGCCAGCAGCAGGGATACCGGGACAGTGAACACTGAAGCTTTCTTT
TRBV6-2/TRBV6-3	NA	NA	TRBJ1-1	CASSYGRGVRRNTEAFF	TGTGCCAGCAGTTACGGTCGGGGGGTAAGACGTAACACTGAAGCTTTCTTT
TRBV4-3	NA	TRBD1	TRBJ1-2	CASSQEGDRGPLGGYTF	TGCGCCAGCAGCCAAGAGGGGGACAGGGGCCCTTTGGGTGGCTACACCTTC